These T cell receptor beta chains were read from a single sample in a study of persistence of HIV-infected CD4 T cells. Sequencing was performed with immunoSEQ multiplex PCR; in TCRdb, only in-frame clones are kept and a portion is missing. The table includes 35,000 to 55,000 clones, roughly 92% detected once. What these receptors recognize is not known. Source: CD4+ T cells sorted from PBMCs after roughly 17-hour stimulation, taken from a patient who received antiretroviral therapy. The receptors come from an adult man with HIV who was CMV-seropositive. Both conserved end residues are part of each CDR3. The D gene is left open where the match is weak. Clone size appears in some rows only: once, few, many, or a class for an expanded clone.

j_call | v_call | clone_size | d_call | cdr3_aa | cdr3_nt
TRBJ1-5 | TRBV2 | few | . | CASRADSLNQPQHF | TGTGCCAGCAGGGCGGACAGCCTCAATCAGCCCCAGCATTTT
TRBJ2-7 | TRBV9 | . | . | CASSVVRRGAYEQYF | TGTGCCAGCAGCGTAGTGCGCCGGGGCGCCTACGAGCAGTACTTC
TRBJ2-2 | TRBV5-1 | . | . | CASSLEGLGELFF | TGCGCCAGCAGCTTGGAGGGCCTCGGGGAGCTGTTTTTT
TRBJ1-1 | TRBV7-3 | . | TRBD1 | CASSTQGTNTEAFF | TGTGCCAGCAGCACACAGGGGACGAACACTGAAGCTTTCTTT
TRBJ2-3 | TRBV27 | . | . | CASSSPSSDFTDTQYF | TGTGCCAGCAGTTCCCCTAGCAGCGATTTCACAGATACGCAGTATTTT
TRBJ2-4 | TRBV3-1/TRBV3-2 | . | . | CASSAGAPIQRKNIQYF | TGTGCCAGCAGCGCGGGTGCTCCCATTCAAAGAAAAAACATTCAGTACTTC
TRBJ2-7 | TRBV28 | . | TRBD2 | CASMRAGGTYEQYF | TGTGCCAGCATGCGGGCGGGGGGAACCTACGAGCAGTACTTC
TRBJ1-1 | TRBV7-2 | . | . | CASSVGGFSEVNTEAFF | TGTGCCAGCAGCGTAGGTGGTTTTTCGGAAGTGAACACTGAAGCTTTCTTT
TRBJ1-1 | TRBV29-1 | . | TRBD1 | CSVERVQGAPEAFF | TGCAGCGTTGAAAGGGTGCAGGGGGCGCCTGAAGCTTTCTTT
TRBJ2-7 | TRBV5-1 | . | . | CASSLDQTGYEQYF | TGCGCCAGCAGCTTGGACCAAACAGGCTACGAGCAGTACTTC
TRBJ1-1 | TRBV29-1 | . | . | CSVEDGRTNTEAFF | TGCAGCGTTGAAGACGGACGGACGAACACTGAAGCTTTCTTT
TRBJ2-3 | TRBV27 | . | TRBD2 | CASSFLAVEGAQYF | TGTGCCAGCAGTTTCCTAGCGGTAGAGGGTGCGCAGTATTTT
TRBJ2-1 | TRBV9 | . | . | CASRAVYNEQFF | TGTGCCAGCAGGGCAGTTTACAATGAGCAGTTCTTC
TRBJ1-3 | TRBV28 | . | . | CASSLTGNTIYF | TGTGCCAGCAGTTTAACTGGAAACACCATATATTTT
TRBJ2-7 | TRBV28 | . | TRBD1 | CAGSFDRGSEQYF | TGTGCCGGCAGTTTTGACAGGGGTTCCGAGCAGTACTTC
TRBJ1-4 | TRBV7-9 | . | . | CASSLGQENEKLFF | TGTGCCAGCAGCTTAGGACAGGAGAATGAAAAACTGTTTTTT
TRBJ2-7 | TRBV19 | few | TRBD2 | CASSKTWEGYEQYF | TGTGCCAGTAGTAAAACGTGGGAGGGCTACGAGCAGTACTTC
TRBJ1-5 | TRBV28 | . | TRBD1 | CASSASTTGWAQPQHF | TGTGCCAGCAGTGCGTCCACGACAGGGTGGGCTCAGCCCCAGCATTTT
TRBJ1-2 | TRBV30 | . | . | CAWSSGSGKDGYTF | TGTGCCTGGAGTTCTGGGTCAGGGAAGGATGGCTACACCTTC
TRBJ2-7 | TRBV5-1 | . | TRBD1 | CASSVQGADSTGEQYF | TGCGCCAGCAGCGTACAGGGGGCTGATTCGACAGGGGAGCAGTACTTC
TRBJ1-4 | TRBV18 | . | . | CASSPGTPALNEKLFF | TGTGCCAGCTCACCAGGGACCCCGGCCCTTAATGAAAAACTGTTTTTT
TRBJ2-1 | TRBV18 | . | . | CASRPDREQFF | TGTGCCAGCCGACCAGACAGAGAGCAGTTCTTC
TRBJ2-7 | TRBV19 | . | . | CASSSLLGDTYEQYF | TGTGCCAGTAGTAGCCTACTCGGCGATACCTACGAGCAGTACTTC
TRBJ2-7 | TRBV5-8 | . | . | CASSYEGSSYEQYF | TGTGCCAGCAGCTACGAGGGCAGCTCCTACGAGCAGTACTTC
TRBJ1-2 | TRBV10-2 | . | TRBD1 | CASSERGDSLYGYTF | TGCGCCAGCAGTGAACGAGGGGACAGTCTCTATGGCTACACCTTC
TRBJ1-2 | TRBV19 | . | . | CASSIGSRARGGYGYTF | TGTGCCAGTAGTATCGGCTCTCGGGCCCGCGGAGGCTATGGCTACACCTTC
TRBJ2-5 | TRBV21-1 | . | . | CASRSGGKETQYF | TGTGCCAGCCGGAGCGGGGGGAAAGAGACCCAGTACTTC
TRBJ2-3 | TRBV5-8 | once | TRBD1 | CASSLSGGSTDTQYF | TGTGCCAGCAGCTTGTCAGGGGGTAGCACAGATACGCAGTATTTT
TRBJ1-3 | TRBV15 | . | . | CATSRTVSGNTIYF | TGTGCCACCAGCAGGACAGTATCTGGAAACACCATATATTTT
TRBJ2-3 | TRBV19 | once | . | CASSPGGGTDTQYF | TGTGCCAGTAGTCCCGGAGGGGGGACAGATACGCAGTATTTT
TRBJ1-4 | TRBV28 | once | . | CASRTVGQSSTNEKLFF | TGTGCCAGCAGGACAGTTGGGCAGTCCTCAACTAATGAAAAACTGTTTTTT
TRBJ1-5 | TRBV18 | once | . | CASSPPSWGRRSNQPQHF | TGTGCCAGCTCACCACCTTCCTGGGGAAGGAGGAGCAATCAGCCCCAGCATTTT
TRBJ2-4 | TRBV6-4 | once | . | CASSGRDLPGENIQYF | TGTGCCAGCAGTGGTCGGGACTTACCCGGTGAAAACATTCAGTACTTC
TRBJ1-1 | TRBV12-3/TRBV12-4 | . | . | CASSPMAAAEAFF | TGTGCCAGCAGTCCTATGGCGGCAGCTGAAGCTTTCTTT
TRBJ2-4 | TRBV28 | once | . | CASSLSGLRGNIQYF | TGTGCCAGCAGTTTATCCGGCCTCCGGGGGAACATTCAGTACTTC
TRBJ1-6 | TRBV27 | . | TRBD1 | CASSSRDRGNSPLHF | TGTGCCAGCTCCTCAAGGGACAGGGGTAATTCACCCCTCCACTTT
TRBJ2-2 | TRBV5-5 | . | TRBD1 | CASSLAGTGTGELFF | TGTGCCAGCAGCTTGGCCGGGACAGGGACCGGGGAGCTGTTTTTT
TRBJ2-7 | TRBV9 | . | . | CASSVAEYGSYEQYF | TGTGCCAGCAGCGTAGCGGAGTACGGCTCCTACGAGCAGTACTTC
TRBJ2-7 | TRBV6-1 | . | . | CASSELGEDSGEQYF | TGTGCCAGCAGTGAATTGGGAGAGGATAGCGGCGAGCAGTACTTC
TRBJ1-1 | TRBV5-1 | . | TRBD1 | CASSSKAIGQGAGTEAFF | TGCGCCAGCAGCTCGAAAGCGATCGGACAGGGGGCCGGGACTGAAGCTTTCTTT
TRBJ2-1 | TRBV7-8 | . | . | CASSLVAWTNNEQFF | TGTGCCAGCAGCTTAGTTGCCTGGACGAACAATGAGCAGTTCTTC
TRBJ2-7 | TRBV27 | . | . | CASSLSRGGPNEQYF | TGTGCCAGCAGTTTATCCAGGGGGGGGCCAAACGAGCAGTACTTC
TRBJ2-7 | TRBV18 | . | TRBD1 | CASSPDRGEQYF | TGTGCCAGCTCACCAGACAGGGGCGAGCAGTACTTC
TRBJ1-1 | TRBV29-1 | . | TRBD1 | CSVEGQVNTEAFF | TGCAGCGTCGAAGGACAGGTGAACACTGAAGCTTTCTTT